This T cell receptor (beta chain) comes out of a study of brain metastases from non-small cell lung cancer. Repertoires were generated with immunoSEQ multiplex PCR, while TCRdb's copy carries only in-frame clones and drops some. The sample consists of some 930 clones, approximately 88% of them appearing once. Per the germline V gene, CDR1 is LGHDT and CDR2 is YNNKEL (reference sequence). This CDR3 spans 22 amino acids. Losses at the gene ends were 0 bases for V and 7 bases for J; bases not matched to a gene: 21. Sequencing used tumor-adjacent normal tissue. The clonotype comes from a donor aged 40 or older with non-small cell lung cancer. The V and J genes are TRBV3-1 (or the pseudogene TRBV3-2) and TRBJ1-4; 12 bases are a match to TRBD1. The CDR3 nucleotides read TGTGCCAGCAGCCAAGATCGACGGGGGGACAGGGGGCTCCCGGCGTGGGGTGAAAAACTGTTTTTT. Protein product: CASSQDRRGDRGLPAWGEKLFF.